This T cell receptor (beta chain) was found in a study of cytomegalovirus exposure and HLA in healthy donors. The PCR used 60 Vbeta and 13 Jbeta primers. The repertoire was sequenced with immunoSEQ multiplex PCR; TCRdb's copy has only in-frame clones and lacks some. Of fewer than 200,000 clones in the sample, around 72% are singletons; the top ten hold around 1.5%. From germline, CDR1 is SGHRS and CDR2 YFSETQ. The ends were cut back, 4 bases at V and 3 bases at J, with 17 bases in the middle. The CDR3 consists of 15 residues. In its sample, this clone was seen a few times. The V gene is TRBV5-1, the J gene TRBJ2-7; maybe TRBD1 (5 bases). This clonotype was sampled from a young man in good health and CMV-seronegative. Sequenced: PBMCs. The CDR3 spells CASSHERTPGYEQYF. Here the CDR3 DNA reads TGCGCCAGCAGCCACGAGAGGACACCCGGCTACGAGCAGTACTTC.